This T cell receptor (beta chain) was obtained from a study of shared clonotypes between healthy human individuals. V was clipped by 2 bases and J by 2 bases, with 1 base between them. The CDR3 length is 12 residues. CDR1 MNHNS and CDR2 SASEGT come from the germline V gene. This clone showed up just once. Its specificity is unknown. The assay was immunoSEQ multiplex PCR, and TCRdb's table has in-frame clones only and misses some. The top ten clones hold 0.095% to 0.13% of a sample with 660,000 or so clones, around 96% of them seen once. Broader study findings: Memory subsets generally showed lower estimated richness than naive subsets. Though the depth was large, rarefaction showed that sorted-subset sequencing was incomplete. The four-donor shared clonotypes exceeded non-shared clonotypes in generation probability, with non-shared ones scoring lower.

Naive CD8 cells lacked CD45RO and underwent positive selection for CCR7, leaving out terminally differentiated effector memory CD45RA+ cells. The study drew all its donors from Caucasian adults living in Nashville, Tennessee. This receptor was taken from a woman aged 25 to 39 in good health. Sequenced sample: naive CD8+ T cells sorted from blood. The chain combines TRBV6-1 with TRBJ1-3; the D is unclear. Here the CDR3 DNA reads TGTGCCAGCAGTGAAACTGGAAACACCATATATTTT. This translates into CASSETGNTIYF.